This entry features one T cell receptor beta chain sequence. Membership in each cohort depended on participant-reported clinical history. Symptom resolution, clearance, or two negative PCRs marked the recovered donors of Cohort 3. This entry is derived from a study of blood T cell repertoires in COVID-19. Whole-study context: Samples came from the United States, Italy and Spain, spanning acute and convalescent COVID-19. In each case, the material was cDNA or gDNA derived from T cells, B-cell-depleted T cells, or PBMCs.

V was clipped by 9 bases and J by 0 bases, with 6 bases between them. The CDR3 is 12 amino acids. Germline V gene sequence: CDR1 WNHNN, CDR2 SYGVQD (reference sequence). Repertoires were generated with immunoSEQ multiplex PCR, while TCRdb's copy carries only in-frame clones and drops some. The sample lists 250,000 to 350,000 clones, approximately 90% seen once, with 6% in the top ten. The chain couples TRBV10-1 to TRBJ1-5; the D gene is possibly TRBD1 (5 bases). This TCR derives from a woman in her 40s who had recovered from COVID-19. The sample comprised PBMCs or T cells enriched from blood (not recorded which). The CDR3 DNA sequence: TGCGCCAGAGGGGATAGCAATCAGCCCCAGCATTTT. It encodes CARGDSNQPQHF.